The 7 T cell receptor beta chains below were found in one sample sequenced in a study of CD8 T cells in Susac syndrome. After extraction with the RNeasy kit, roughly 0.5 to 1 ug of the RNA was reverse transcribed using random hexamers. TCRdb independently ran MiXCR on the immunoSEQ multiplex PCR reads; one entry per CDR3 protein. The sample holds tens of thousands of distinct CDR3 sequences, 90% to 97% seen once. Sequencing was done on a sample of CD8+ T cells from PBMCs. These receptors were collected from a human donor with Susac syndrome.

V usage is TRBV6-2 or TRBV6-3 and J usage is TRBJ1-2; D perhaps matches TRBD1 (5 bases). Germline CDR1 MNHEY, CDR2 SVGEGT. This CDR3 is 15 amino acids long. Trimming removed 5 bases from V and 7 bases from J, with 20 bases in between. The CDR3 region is CASSLGDPGRSGYTF. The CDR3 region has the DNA TGTGCCAGCAGTCTCGGCGACCCAGGGCGCTCTGGCTACACCTTC.

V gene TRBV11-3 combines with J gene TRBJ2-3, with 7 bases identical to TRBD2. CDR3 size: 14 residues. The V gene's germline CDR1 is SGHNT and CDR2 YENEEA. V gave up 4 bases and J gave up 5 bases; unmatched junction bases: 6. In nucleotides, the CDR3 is TGTGCCAGCAGCTCTCCGGGGGGAATAGATACGCAGTATTTT. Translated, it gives CASSSPGGIDTQYF.

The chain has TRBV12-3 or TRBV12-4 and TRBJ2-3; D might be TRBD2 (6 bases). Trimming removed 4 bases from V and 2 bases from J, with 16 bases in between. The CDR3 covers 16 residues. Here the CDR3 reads CASSSEGTTNTDTQYF. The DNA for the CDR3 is TGTGCCAGCAGTTCGGAGGGGACGACCAACACAGATACGCAGTATTTT.

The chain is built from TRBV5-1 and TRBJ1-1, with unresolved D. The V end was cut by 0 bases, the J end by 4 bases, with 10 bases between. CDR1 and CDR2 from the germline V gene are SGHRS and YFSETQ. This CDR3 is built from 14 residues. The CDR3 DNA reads TGCGCCAGCAGCTTGGGTTCAGGTCGCACTGAAGCTTTCTTT. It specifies CASSLGSGRTEAFF.

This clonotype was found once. DNA of the CDR3: TGTGCCTGGAGTTTCACGGACAGCCAACAGGGAGATACGCGCTATTTT. Translation gives CAWSFTDSQQGDTRYF. The chain carries TRBV30 and TRBJ2-3; tentatively, D is TRBD1 (6 bases). Trimming cost V 2 bases and J 15 bases, with 30 bases left between them. CDR1 and CDR2 (germline): GTSNPN, SVGIG (reference sequence). The CDR3 length is 16 residues.

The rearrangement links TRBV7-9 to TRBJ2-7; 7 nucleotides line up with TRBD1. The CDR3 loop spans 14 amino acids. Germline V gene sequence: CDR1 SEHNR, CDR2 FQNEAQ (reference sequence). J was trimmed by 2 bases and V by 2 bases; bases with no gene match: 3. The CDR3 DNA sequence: TGTGCCAGCAGCTTACGGGACAGCGCCTACGAGCAGTACTTC. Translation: CASSLRDSAYEQYF.

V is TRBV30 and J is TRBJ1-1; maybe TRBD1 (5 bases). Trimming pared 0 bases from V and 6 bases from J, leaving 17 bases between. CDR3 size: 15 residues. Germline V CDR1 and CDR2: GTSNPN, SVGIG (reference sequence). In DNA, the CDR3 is TGTGCCTGGAGTGTAAGAGGCACCCAGGGATCTGAAGCTTTCTTT. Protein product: CAWSVRGTQGSEAFF.